The next 19 T cell receptor beta chains were all read from a single sample in a study of OX40 agonist ivuxolimab in advanced cancers. Sequenced by immunoSEQ multiplex PCR; TCRdb stores in-frame clones only, minus some. The top ten clones hold roughly 1.2% of a sample with around 64,000 clones, 75% to 90% of them seen once. The starting material was CD4+ or CD8+ T cells sorted from blood, obtained in a trial of the OX40 agonist ivuxolimab. Every receptor here comes from an adult with an advanced solid tumor such as melanoma, head and neck, liver or kidney cancer.

The gene calls are TRBV19 and TRBJ1-5; the D is unclear. The V end was cut by 7 bases, the J end by 7 bases, with 17 bases between. There are 14 residues in the CDR3. Germline CDR1 is LNHDA and CDR2 is SQIVND (reference sequence). The CDR3 loop reads CASIPTDRGQPQHF. For the CDR3, the DNA is TGTGCCAGTATCCCCACGGACCGGGGACAGCCCCAGCATTTT.

The chain joins TRBV29-1 to TRBJ1-2; TRBD1 matches at 8 bases. Germline CDR1 SQVTM, CDR2 ANQGSEA. This CDR3 is built from 14 residues. V lost 6 bases to trimming and J lost 5 bases; unmatched junction nucleotides: 11. CDR3 amino acids: CSVGTGRGVYGYTF. DNA for the CDR3: TGCAGCGTCGGGACAGGAAGGGGGGTATATGGCTACACCTTC.

In its sample, this clone was seen once. The chain links TRBV2 to TRBJ2-5; tentatively, D is TRBD1 or TRBD2 (5 bases each). The V end lost 2 bases, the J end lost 4 bases, and 20 bases lay between the germline ends. The CDR3 consists of 17 residues. The germline V gene encodes CDR1 SNHLY and CDR2 FYNNEI. Here the CDR3 reads CASSERTGTQTVETQYF. The CDR3 nucleotides are TGTGCCAGCAGTGAAAGAACCGGGACCCAGACAGTAGAGACCCAGTACTTC.

The chain uses TRBV5-4 and TRBJ2-7, with TRBD2 identical over 11 bases. The CDR3 has 15 amino acids. Germline V gene data show CDR1 as SGHNT and CDR2 as YYREEE (reference sequence). V was clipped by 5 bases and J by 5 bases; unmatched bases: 9. CDR3 nucleotides: TGTGCCAGCAGAATAGCGGGGGGGCCGGAAGACGAGCAGTACTTC. This translates into CASRIAGGPEDEQYF.

This chain links TRBV6-1 with TRBJ1-6; 11 bases match TRBD1. CDR3 length equals 14 residues. Germline V gives CDR1 MNHNS, CDR2 SASEGT. The J segment lost 9 bases and the V segment lost 5 bases, leaving 3 bases of the junction unmatched. The CDR3 here is CASSPGTGGSPLHF. The CDR3 bases are TGTGCCAGCAGTCCCGGGACAGGGGGTTCACCCCTCCACTTT.

In nucleotides, the CDR3 is TGCAGTGCCCAGCCCGAAGAGACCCAGTACTTC. Encoded protein: CSAQPEETQYF. The chain joins TRBV20-1 to TRBJ2-5; no clear D. The CDR3 length is 11 residues. Trimming shortened V by 6 bases and J by 3 bases, and 8 bases separated the two germline ends. Per germline, CDR1 DFQATT and CDR2 SNEGSKA (reference sequence).

The V and J genes are TRBV30 and TRBJ2-7, with 11 bases aligning to TRBD1. CDR3 length: 14 residues. Trimming cost V 5 bases and J 3 bases; bases outside gene matches: 6. Germline CDR1 and CDR2: GTSNPN and SVGIG (reference sequence). The CDR3 region has the DNA TGTGCCTGGGGACGGGGGACAGGGGGCTACGAGCAGTACTTC. Its protein is CAWGRGTGGYEQYF.

The chain combines TRBV27 with TRBJ2-7, with 9 bases fitting TRBD1. CDR1 and CDR2 from the germline V gene are MNHEY and SMNVEV (reference sequence). The V and J ends lost 5 bases and 4 bases, in that order; junction bases with no gene match: 18. The CDR3 sequence is 18 residues long. CDR3 in amino acids: CASSPNTRGQGGRYEQYF. CDR3 in DNA: TGTGCCAGCAGTCCAAACACACGGGGACAGGGAGGGCGGTACGAGCAGTACTTC.

This sequence joins TRBV5-1 and TRBJ1-6; unclear D gene. This CDR3 has 14 residues. The germline gives CDR1 SGHRS, CDR2 YFSETQ. V was shortened by 4 bases and J by 14 bases, with 19 bases between the two germline ends. The CDR3 DNA follows: TGCGCCAGCAGCCCAGACGTGGGTAATGTGGCCCTCCACTTT. As protein: CASSPDVGNVALHF.

The chain combines TRBV5-5 with TRBJ2-3; TRBD2 aligns across 7 bases. Germline values: CDR1 SGHKS, CDR2 YYEKEE (reference sequence). V gave up 0 bases and J gave up 4 bases; unmatched junction bases: 5. The CDR3 runs 15 residues. Here the CDR3 reads CASSLVAGVSDTQYF. The CDR3 DNA sequence: TGTGCCAGCAGCTTGGTGGCGGGGGTCTCAGATACGCAGTATTTT.

The chain has TRBV5-1 and TRBJ2-2, with a weak D call TRBD1 (6 bases). The V and J ends lost 0 bases and 1 base respectively, with 10 bases between them. The CDR3 covers 16 residues. The germline CDR1 and CDR2 sequences are SGHRS and YFSETQ. The CDR3 sequence: CASSLAWTENTGELFF. CDR3 bases: TGCGCCAGCAGCTTGGCGTGGACAGAGAACACCGGGGAGCTGTTTTTT.

The chain combines TRBV15 with TRBJ2-7; D gene uncertain. CDR1 and CDR2 from the germline V gene are LNHNV and YYDKDF (reference sequence). The CDR3 is 15 residues long. V lost 1 base and J lost 3, with 13 bases in between. In DNA, the CDR3 is TGTGCCACCAGCAGAGCTGGGCAGCTGCTCTACGAGCAGTACTTC. It is translated as CATSRAGQLLYEQYF.

This rearrangement joins TRBV30 to TRBJ1-1; tentatively, D is TRBD1 (6 bases). The CDR3 covers 10 residues. V was pared by 5 bases and J by 7 bases, with 8 bases between. From germline, CDR1 is GTSNPN and CDR2 SVGIG (reference sequence). This CDR3 reads CAWGTNEAFF. CDR3 bases: TGTGCCTGGGGGACAAATGAAGCTTTCTTT. The complete variable domain, with remaining parts taken from reference TRBV30 and TRBJ1-1, reads SQTIHQWPATLVQPVGSPLSLECTVEGTSNPNLYWYRQAAGRGLQLLFYSVGIGQISSEVPQNLSASRPQDRQFILSSKKLLLSDSGFYLCAWGTNEAFFGQGTRLTVV.

In this sample, this clone turned up once. CDR3 loop: CASSPPGAGNQPQHF. Written as DNA, the CDR3 is TGTGCCAGCAGCCCGCCAGGGGCGGGCAATCAGCCCCAGCATTTT. The chain employs TRBV7-8 and TRBJ1-5, with D perhaps matching TRBD1 (6 bases). The CDR3 runs 15 residues. V was clipped by 5 bases and J by 2 bases, with 13 bases between them. Germline V CDR1 and CDR2: SGHVS, FQNEAQ.

The gene calls are TRBV2 and TRBJ1-4, with a tentative D call TRBD1 (6 bases). The V end lost 7 bases, the J end lost 6 bases, and 21 bases lay between the germline ends. The CDR3 is 16 amino acids. Per germline, CDR1 SNHLY and CDR2 FYNNEI. As DNA, the CDR3 is TGTGCCAGCACAGAGGGGGGGAACCAGGGCTATGAAAAACTGTTTTTT. Translating gives CASTEGGNQGYEKLFF. The variable domain in full, with the rest retrieved from reference TRBV2 and TRBJ1-4, is EPEVTQTPSHQVTQMGQEVILRCVPISNHLYFYWYRQILGQKVEFLVSFYNNEISEKSEIFDDQFSVERPDGSNFTLKIRSTKLEDSAMYFCASTEGGNQGYEKLFFGSGTQLSVL.

The rearrangement uses TRBV6-6 and TRBJ1-1; a possible D gene is TRBD1 (6 bases). Trimming left V 0 bases short and J 3 bases short, with 11 bases between. The CDR3 has 15 amino acids. The V gene's germline CDR1 is MNHNY and CDR2 SVGAGI (reference sequence). The CDR3: CASSYSTGLYTEAFF. CDR3 DNA sequence: TGTGCCAGCAGTTACTCCACAGGGTTGTACACTGAAGCTTTCTTT.

The rearrangement uses TRBV2 and TRBJ1-2, with D unresolved. Germline V CDR1 and CDR2: SNHLY, FYNNEI. This CDR3 spans 14 amino acids. The V and J ends lost 0 bases and 0 bases respectively, with 5 bases between them. The CDR3 region is CASSEARANYGYTF. Written as DNA, the CDR3 is TGTGCCAGCAGTGAAGCGAGAGCTAACTATGGCTACACCTTC.

The rearrangement joins TRBV29-1 to TRBJ2-1; 11 nucleotides agree with TRBD1. CDR1 is SQVTM, CDR2 ANQGSEA, per germline. CDR3 length: 21 amino acids. V dropped 5 bases and J dropped 3; count of bases not matched to a gene: 24. CDR3 loop: CSVPDPWGGTGGSVSYNEQFF. The CDR3 DNA is TGCAGCGTTCCCGATCCCTGGGGTGGGACAGGGGGAAGTGTAAGCTACAATGAGCAGTTCTTC.

This clone has only one observation. The chain carries TRBV5-1 and TRBJ1-4; D call uncertain. The CDR3 is 15 amino acids. With 2 bases removed from V and 3 bases from J, the gap between germline ends came to 11 bases. Germline values: CDR1 SGHRS, CDR2 YFSETQ. CDR3 residues: CASSFFPDANEKLFF. The CDR3 DNA follows: TGCGCCAGCAGCTTCTTTCCGGACGCTAATGAAAAACTGTTTTTT.